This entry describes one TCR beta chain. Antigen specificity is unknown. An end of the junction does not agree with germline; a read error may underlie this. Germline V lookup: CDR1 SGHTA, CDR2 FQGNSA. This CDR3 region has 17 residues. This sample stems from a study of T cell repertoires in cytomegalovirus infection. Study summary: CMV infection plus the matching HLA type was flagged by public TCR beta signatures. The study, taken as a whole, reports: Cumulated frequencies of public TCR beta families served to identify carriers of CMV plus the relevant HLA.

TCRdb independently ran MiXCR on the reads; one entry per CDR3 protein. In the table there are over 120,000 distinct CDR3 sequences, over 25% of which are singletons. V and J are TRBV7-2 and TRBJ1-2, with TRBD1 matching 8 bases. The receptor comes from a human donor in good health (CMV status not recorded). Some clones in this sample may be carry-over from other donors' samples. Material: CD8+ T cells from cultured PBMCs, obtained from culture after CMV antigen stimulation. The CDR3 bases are TGTGCCAGCAGCTTAGGCGGACAGGGCACTTTAAACTATGGCTACTCCTTC. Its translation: CASSLGGQGTLNYGYSF. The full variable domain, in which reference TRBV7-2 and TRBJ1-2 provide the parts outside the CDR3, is GAGVSQSPSNKVTEKGKDVELRCDPISGHTALYWYRQSLGQGLEFLIYFQGNSAPDKSGLPSDRFSAERTGGSVSTLTIQRTQQEDSAVYLCASSLGGQGTLNYGYSFGSGTRLTVV.